This T cell receptor (beta chain) was sequenced for a study of STAT5B mutations in CD4+ large granular lymphocyte leukemia. The wider study: Healthy donors showed HLA-associated enrichment of the CDR3 'QG' motif.

In the original processing: Lowest detectable productive clonotype frequency was 2.59 x 10-5. TCRdb keeps only in-frame clones here, not all; method: immunoSEQ multiplex PCR. From that table come the V and J calls and clone size; the DNA was used to work out D and trimming. The repertoire has more than 35,000 clones, approximately 85% of them found once; the top ten carry 1% to 1.5%. The V and J ends lost 6 bases and 0 bases respectively, with 10 bases between them. From germline, CDR1 is KGHSH and CDR2 LQKENI. The length of the CDR3 is 14 residues. V and J are TRBV18 and TRBJ2-3; D is perhaps TRBD2 (6 bases). The specimen was CD4+ T cells from blood buffy coats. This clonotype was obtained from a human donor in good health. In nucleotides, the CDR3 is TGTGCCAGCTCCTCCGGGACTAGCACAGATACGCAGTATTTT. Amino acid sequence: CASSSGTSTDTQYF.